This T cell receptor (beta chain) emerged from a study of T cell repertoires in cytomegalovirus infection. Study background: Indications of both CMV infection and matching HLA type were provided by public TCR beta signatures.

TCRdb called the reads again in MiXCR, with one record for every CDR3 protein. The sample has tens of thousands of distinct CDR3 sequences, around 21% seen once. Study-level results: It was HLA-C-restricted CMV-specific TCR beta clonotypes that dominated the response ex vivo. Cumulative frequency of public TCR beta families picked out carriers of CMV plus the relevant HLA.

Concerning this clonotype itself: Its antigen is not identified.

The receptor was isolated from a human donor in good health (CMV status not recorded). Some clones in this sample may be carry-over from other donors' samples. The material was CD8+ T cells from cultured PBMCs, obtained from culture after CMV antigen stimulation.

The CDR3 nucleotides read TGTGCCAGCAGTTCCTGGACAGGGAACTATGGCTACACCTTC. This translates into CASSSWTGNYGYTF. The chain carries TRBV27 and TRBJ1-2, with 8 positions matching TRBD1. CDR3 length equals 14 residues. Per germline, CDR1 MNHEY and CDR2 SMNVEV (reference sequence). V lost 4 bases and J lost 2; bases outside the gene matches: 3.